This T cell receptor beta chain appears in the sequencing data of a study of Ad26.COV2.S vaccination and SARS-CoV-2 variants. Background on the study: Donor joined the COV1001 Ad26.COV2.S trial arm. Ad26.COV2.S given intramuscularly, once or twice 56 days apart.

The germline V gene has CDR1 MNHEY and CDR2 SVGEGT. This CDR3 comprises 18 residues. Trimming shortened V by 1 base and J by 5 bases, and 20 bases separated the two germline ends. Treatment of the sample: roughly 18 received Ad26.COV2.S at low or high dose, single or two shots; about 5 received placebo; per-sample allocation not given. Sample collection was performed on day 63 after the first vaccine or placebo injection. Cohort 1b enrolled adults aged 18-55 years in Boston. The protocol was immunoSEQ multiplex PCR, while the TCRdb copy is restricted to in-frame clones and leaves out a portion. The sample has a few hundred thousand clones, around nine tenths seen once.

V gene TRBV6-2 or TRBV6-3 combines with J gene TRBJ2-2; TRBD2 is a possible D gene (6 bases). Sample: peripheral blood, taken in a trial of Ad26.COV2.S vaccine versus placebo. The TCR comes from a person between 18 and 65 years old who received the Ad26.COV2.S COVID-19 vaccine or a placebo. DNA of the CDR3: TGTGCCAGCAGTTACTTACGTCCGGACTATGGGGCTACCGGGGAGCTGTTTTTT. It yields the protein CASSYLRPDYGATGELFF.